Below, one TCR beta chain is given with its context. The antigen is undetermined. This entry comes from a study of cytomegalovirus exposure and HLA in healthy donors. Study-level points and caveats: Being indistinguishable, some V segments were excluded, TRBV6-2 and TRBV6-3 among them.

Primers: 60 Vbeta forward and 13 Jbeta reverse. The data were produced by immunoSEQ multiplex PCR, yet TCRdb's version contains in-frame clones alone and is incomplete. The data show 110,000 to 150,000 clones, about 75% seen once. Germline V gene data show CDR1 as SGHDT and CDR2 as YYEEEE. This CDR3 spans 13 amino acids. With 1 base removed from V and 10 bases from J, the gap between germline ends came to 12 bases. The sequence came from a man aged 55 to 70 in good health and CMV-seronegative. J is TRBJ2-1 and V is TRBV5-6, with a possible D match to TRBD2 (6 bases). Sequencing was performed on PBMCs. Here the CDR3 DNA reads TGTGCCAGCAGCTTGTACGGGGGACTCGAGCAGTTCTTC. Protein sequence: CASSLYGGLEQFF.